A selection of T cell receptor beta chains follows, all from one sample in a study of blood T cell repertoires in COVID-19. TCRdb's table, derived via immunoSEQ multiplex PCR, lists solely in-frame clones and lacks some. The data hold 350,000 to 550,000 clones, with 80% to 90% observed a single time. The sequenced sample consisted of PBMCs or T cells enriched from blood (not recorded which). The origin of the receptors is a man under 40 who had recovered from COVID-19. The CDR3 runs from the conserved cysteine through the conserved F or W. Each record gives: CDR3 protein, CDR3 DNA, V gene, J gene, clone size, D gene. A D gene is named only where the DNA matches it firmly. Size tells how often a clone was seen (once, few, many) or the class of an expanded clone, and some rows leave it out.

CDR3 protein: CASSSTVAGERNEQFF
CDR3 DNA: TGTGCCAGCAGCTCAACAGTAGCGGGAGAGAGGAATGAGCAGTTCTTC
V gene: TRBV5-4
J gene: TRBJ2-1
clone size: few
D gene: TRBD2

CDR3 protein: CASSDLAGNTDTQYF
CDR3 DNA: TGCGCCAGCAGTGATCTAGCGGGAAACACAGATACGCAGTATTTT
V gene: TRBV10-2
J gene: TRBJ2-3
clone size: once
D gene: TRBD2

CDR3 protein: CASRLARTSSNEQFF
CDR3 DNA: TGTGCCAGCAGACTAGCCAGGACCTCCAGCAATGAGCAGTTCTTC
V gene: TRBV7-3
J gene: TRBJ2-1
clone size: NA
D gene: NA

CDR3 protein: CASQGGALTDTQYF
CDR3 DNA: TGTGCCTCCCAGGGGGGAGCATTGACAGATACGCAGTATTTT
V gene: TRBV30
J gene: TRBJ2-3
clone size: once
D gene: NA

CDR3 protein: CASSQVPGGDSDTQYF
CDR3 DNA: TGTGCCAGCTCACAAGTACCTGGCGGGGATTCAGATACGCAGTATTTT
V gene: TRBV18
J gene: TRBJ2-3
clone size: NA
D gene: NA

CDR3 protein: CASSLELAAPPDTQYF
CDR3 DNA: TGTGCCAGCAGCTTAGAGTTAGCCGCCCCGCCAGATACGCAGTATTTT
V gene: TRBV7-2
J gene: TRBJ2-3
clone size: NA
D gene: NA

CDR3 protein: CSARKSDGYTF
CDR3 DNA: TGCAGTGCTAGGAAGTCGGATGGCTACACCTTC
V gene: TRBV20-1
J gene: TRBJ1-2
clone size: NA
D gene: NA

CDR3 protein: CSAERMNEQFF
CDR3 DNA: TGCAGTGCTGAGCGGATGAATGAGCAGTTCTTC
V gene: TRBV20-1
J gene: TRBJ2-1
clone size: NA
D gene: NA

CDR3 protein: CATRDTNTEAFF
CDR3 DNA: TGTGCCACCAGAGACACGAACACTGAAGCTTTCTTT
V gene: TRBV24-1
J gene: TRBJ1-1
clone size: NA
D gene: NA

CDR3 protein: CASSLQREGLETQYF
CDR3 DNA: TGTGCCAGCAGCTTACAGCGGGAGGGCCTGGAGACCCAGTACTTC
V gene: TRBV7-6
J gene: TRBJ2-5
clone size: NA
D gene: TRBD2

CDR3 protein: CASSLVRTGGEKLFF
CDR3 DNA: TGTGCCAGCAGCTTAGTTCGGACAGGGGGTGAAAAACTGTTTTTT
V gene: TRBV7-8
J gene: TRBJ1-4
clone size: NA
D gene: TRBD1

CDR3 protein: CASSLGTGGISVLFF
CDR3 DNA: TGCGCCAGCAGCCTTGGGACAGGGGGTATTTCAGTGCTGTTTTTT
V gene: TRBV5-1
J gene: TRBJ1-4
clone size: NA
D gene: TRBD1

CDR3 protein: CASSQHPANEKLFF
CDR3 DNA: TGTGCCAGCAGCCAACACCCTGCTAATGAAAAACTGTTTTTT
V gene: TRBV28
J gene: TRBJ1-4
clone size: NA
D gene: NA

CDR3 protein: CASSLAGAGSYNEQFF
CDR3 DNA: TGTGCCAGCAGCTTAGCGGGTGCGGGGTCCTACAATGAGCAGTTCTTC
V gene: TRBV7-2
J gene: TRBJ2-1
clone size: NA
D gene: NA

CDR3 protein: CASSLWGTDRGNYEQYF
CDR3 DNA: TGTGCCAGCTCACTCTGGGGTACGGACAGGGGAAACTACGAGCAGTACTTC
V gene: TRBV18
J gene: TRBJ2-7
clone size: NA
D gene: TRBD1

CDR3 protein: CASSLDGSYNEQFF
CDR3 DNA: TGCGCCAGCAGCTTGGACGGCTCCTACAATGAGCAGTTCTTC
V gene: TRBV5-1
J gene: TRBJ2-1
clone size: NA
D gene: NA

CDR3 protein: CASGPIIPQDRGGGYTF
CDR3 DNA: TGTGCTAGTGGTCCCATCATACCCCAAGACAGGGGAGGAGGCTACACCTTC
V gene: TRBV12-5
J gene: TRBJ1-2
clone size: once
D gene: TRBD1

CDR3 protein: CASSTLAGEQYF
CDR3 DNA: TGTGCCAGCAGTACGCTAGCGGGAGAGCAGTACTTC
V gene: TRBV6-5
J gene: TRBJ2-7
clone size: NA
D gene: TRBD2

CDR3 protein: CASSKMEGQYF
CDR3 DNA: TGTGCCAGCAGTAAGATGGAGGGCCAGTACTTC
V gene: TRBV2
J gene: TRBJ2-5
clone size: NA
D gene: NA

CDR3 protein: CASTYSGKYNEQFF
CDR3 DNA: TGTGCCAGCACGTACAGCGGTAAATACAATGAGCAGTTCTTC
V gene: TRBV5-8
J gene: TRBJ2-1
clone size: NA
D gene: NA

CDR3 protein: CASSQREPGELFF
CDR3 DNA: TGTGCCAGCAGCCAACGGGAGCCCGGGGAGCTGTTTTTT
V gene: TRBV3-1/TRBV3-2
J gene: TRBJ2-2
clone size: NA
D gene: NA

CDR3 protein: CASSQVKGIQQGYNSPLHF
CDR3 DNA: TGTGCCAGCAGCCAAGTTAAGGGGATACAACAGGGGTATAATTCACCCCTCCACTTT
V gene: TRBV14
J gene: TRBJ1-6
clone size: NA
D gene: TRBD1

CDR3 protein: CASSLVSGGNEQFF
CDR3 DNA: TGTGCCAGCAGTTTAGTTTCTGGAGGCAATGAGCAGTTCTTC
V gene: TRBV27
J gene: TRBJ2-1
clone size: NA
D gene: NA

CDR3 protein: CASSQGVANEKLFF
CDR3 DNA: TGTGCCAGCAGCCAAGGTGTCGCTAATGAAAAACTGTTTTTT
V gene: TRBV4-2
J gene: TRBJ1-4
clone size: NA
D gene: NA

CDR3 protein: CASSSDSSSYEQYF
CDR3 DNA: TGCGCCAGCAGCTCGGACAGTTCCTCCTACGAGCAGTACTTC
V gene: TRBV5-1
J gene: TRBJ2-7
clone size: NA
D gene: NA

CDR3 protein: CASSLDVGQGTTQYF
CDR3 DNA: TGTGCCAGCAGCTTAGATGTTGGACAGGGAACGACCCAGTACTTC
V gene: TRBV11-2
J gene: TRBJ2-5
clone size: NA
D gene: TRBD1

CDR3 protein: CASSQTEETQYF
CDR3 DNA: TGTGCCAGCTCACAAACAGAAGAGACCCAGTACTTC
V gene: TRBV18
J gene: TRBJ2-5
clone size: once
D gene: NA

CDR3 protein: CASSPLYEQYF
CDR3 DNA: TGTGCCAGCAGCCCCCTATACGAGCAGTACTTC
V gene: TRBV7-4
J gene: TRBJ2-7
clone size: NA
D gene: NA

CDR3 protein: CASSRPQETQYF
CDR3 DNA: TGTGCCAGTTCTAGACCACAAGAGACCCAGTACTTC
V gene: TRBV12-3/TRBV12-4
J gene: TRBJ2-5
clone size: NA
D gene: NA

CDR3 protein: CASTVTGGYNEQFF
CDR3 DNA: TGTGCCAGCACCGTTACCGGCGGTTACAATGAGCAGTTCTTC
V gene: TRBV6-6
J gene: TRBJ2-1
clone size: NA
D gene: NA

CDR3 protein: CASSYPRTGSLTYEQYF
CDR3 DNA: TGTGCCAGCAGCTACCCCCGGACAGGGAGTCTGACCTACGAGCAGTACTTC
V gene: TRBV7-2
J gene: TRBJ2-7
clone size: NA
D gene: TRBD1

CDR3 protein: CASSIPADTQYF
CDR3 DNA: TGTGCCAGTAGTATTCCCGCAGATACGCAGTATTTT
V gene: TRBV19
J gene: TRBJ2-3
clone size: NA
D gene: NA

CDR3 protein: CATSDFDRGVPIWYEQYF
CDR3 DNA: TGTGCCACCAGTGATTTTGACCGGGGGGTTCCAATTTGGTACGAGCAGTACTTC
V gene: TRBV24-1
J gene: TRBJ2-7
clone size: NA
D gene: TRBD2

CDR3 protein: CASGQGLLLDEQFF
CDR3 DNA: TGCGCCAGCGGACAGGGGCTGTTGTTGGATGAGCAGTTCTTC
V gene: TRBV4-1
J gene: TRBJ2-1
clone size: NA
D gene: TRBD1

CDR3 protein: CASSFLNQPQHF
CDR3 DNA: TGTGCCAGCAGTTTCCTGAATCAGCCCCAGCATTTT
V gene: TRBV28
J gene: TRBJ1-5
clone size: once
D gene: NA

CDR3 protein: CASSHSGASNTGELFF
CDR3 DNA: TGTGCCAGCAGTCACTCAGGGGCCTCGAACACCGGGGAGCTGTTTTTT
V gene: TRBV6-5
J gene: TRBJ2-2
clone size: NA
D gene: NA

CDR3 protein: CASTWGANTGELFF
CDR3 DNA: TGTGCCAGCACCTGGGGGGCGAACACCGGGGAGCTGTTTTTT
V gene: TRBV28
J gene: TRBJ2-2
clone size: NA
D gene: NA

CDR3 protein: CASSLPGGSDTQYF
CDR3 DNA: TGTGCCAGCAGTTTACCGGGAGGCTCAGATACGCAGTATTTT
V gene: TRBV28
J gene: TRBJ2-3
clone size: NA
D gene: TRBD2

CDR3 protein: CASSVGLAGGSRRQTLQYF
CDR3 DNA: TGTGCCAGCAGTGTCGGACTAGCGGGAGGCTCTAGGAGGCAAACTCTGCAGTACTTC
V gene: TRBV27
J gene: TRBJ2-7
clone size: NA
D gene: TRBD2

CDR3 protein: CASSEGGQNNQPQHF
CDR3 DNA: TGTGCCAGCAGTGAAGGGGGACAGAATAATCAGCCCCAGCATTTT
V gene: TRBV2
J gene: TRBJ1-5
clone size: NA
D gene: TRBD1

CDR3 protein: CASSLLPFLGRVVYEQYF
CDR3 DNA: TGCGCCAGCAGCCTGTTGCCGTTTTTGGGCAGGGTGGTATACGAGCAGTACTTC
V gene: TRBV4-1
J gene: TRBJ2-7
clone size: NA
D gene: NA

CDR3 protein: CASSLELGEQFF
CDR3 DNA: TGTGCCAGCAGCTTAGAACTTGGTGAGCAGTTCTTC
V gene: TRBV7-2
J gene: TRBJ2-1
clone size: NA
D gene: NA

CDR3 protein: CATRSQNEQYF
CDR3 DNA: TGTGCCACCCGGAGTCAAAACGAGCAGTACTTC
V gene: TRBV6-5
J gene: TRBJ2-7
clone size: once
D gene: NA

CDR3 protein: CASSIGTANSPLHF
CDR3 DNA: TGTGCCAGTAGTATCGGGACAGCCAATTCACCCCTCCACTTT
V gene: TRBV19
J gene: TRBJ1-6
clone size: NA
D gene: TRBD1

CDR3 protein: CASSEFQAGGSTDTQYF
CDR3 DNA: TGTGCCAGCAGTGAATTTCAAGCGGGAGGTAGCACAGATACGCAGTATTTT
V gene: TRBV25-1
J gene: TRBJ2-3
clone size: NA
D gene: TRBD2

CDR3 protein: CASSEDRPGLAVVDNTGELFF
CDR3 DNA: TGTGCCAGCAGTGAAGATCGCCCCGGACTAGCGGTCGTCGATAACACCGGGGAGCTGTTTTTT
V gene: TRBV2
J gene: TRBJ2-2
clone size: NA
D gene: TRBD2

CDR3 protein: CASSIRNETCTSSSYNEQFF
CDR3 DNA: TGTGCCAGCAGCATCCGAAACGAGACATGTACCTCGAGCTCCTACAATGAGCAGTTCTTC
V gene: TRBV21-1
J gene: TRBJ2-1
clone size: NA
D gene: NA

CDR3 protein: CASTVGSNQPQHF
CDR3 DNA: TGTGCCAGCACCGTTGGCAGCAATCAGCCCCAGCATTTT
V gene: TRBV7-9
J gene: TRBJ1-5
clone size: NA
D gene: NA

CDR3 protein: CASSPGLAGGKAYEQYF
CDR3 DNA: TGTGCCAGCAGCCCAGGACTAGCGGGAGGAAAGGCCTACGAGCAGTACTTC
V gene: TRBV3-1/TRBV3-2
J gene: TRBJ2-7
clone size: NA
D gene: TRBD2

CDR3 protein: CASSLAQRGNEQFF
CDR3 DNA: TGTGCCAGCAGCTTAGCGCAGCGGGGGAATGAGCAGTTCTTC
V gene: TRBV7-9
J gene: TRBJ2-1
clone size: NA
D gene: TRBD2

CDR3 protein: CSVERGQGHEQYF
CDR3 DNA: TGCAGCGTTGAACGTGGACAGGGCCACGAGCAGTACTTC
V gene: TRBV29-1
J gene: TRBJ2-7
clone size: NA
D gene: TRBD1